Described below is a single T cell receptor beta chain sequence and its context. What it binds is not known. This sample is part of a study of T cell repertoires in cytomegalovirus infection. Study overall: Carrying CMV and the relevant HLA type showed in public TCR beta signatures.

MiXCR, applied by TCRdb to the reads, yields one record per CDR3 protein. The sample consists of a few hundred thousand distinct CDR3 sequences, roughly 42% of them appearing once. This CDR3 spans 16 amino acids. The germline V gene has CDR1 SGHTA and CDR2 FQGNSA. V lost 6 bases to trimming and J lost 6 bases, with 21 bases between them. General observations from the study: HLA-C-restricted CMV clonotypes gave the most frequent clonotype in two of eight donors.

The clonotype originates from a human donor in good health (CMV status not recorded). Some clones in this sample may be carry-over from other donors' samples. Sample: cultured PBMCs, taken from culture after CMV antigen stimulation. The chain has TRBV7-2 and TRBJ1-5, with TRBD1 as a possible D gene (5 bases). In nucleotides, the CDR3 is TGTGCCAGCAGTCCCTTACCAGGGCATGTCGGTCAGCCCCAGCATTTT. Encoded protein: CASSPLPGHVGQPQHF.